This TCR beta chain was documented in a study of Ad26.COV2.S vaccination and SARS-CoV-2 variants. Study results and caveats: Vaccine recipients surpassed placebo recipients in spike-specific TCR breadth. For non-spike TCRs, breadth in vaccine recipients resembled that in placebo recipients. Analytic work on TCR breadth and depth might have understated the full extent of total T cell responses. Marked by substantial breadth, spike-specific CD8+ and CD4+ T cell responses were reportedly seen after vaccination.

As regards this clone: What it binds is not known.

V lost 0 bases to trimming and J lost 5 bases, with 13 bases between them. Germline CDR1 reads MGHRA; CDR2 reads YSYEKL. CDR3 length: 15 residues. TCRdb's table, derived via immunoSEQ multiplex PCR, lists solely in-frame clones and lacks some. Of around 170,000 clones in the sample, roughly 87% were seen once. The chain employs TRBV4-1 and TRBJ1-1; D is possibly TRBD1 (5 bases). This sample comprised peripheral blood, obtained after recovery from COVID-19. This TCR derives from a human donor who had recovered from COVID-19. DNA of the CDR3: TGCGCCAGCAGCCAAGACGAACAGGCTACAACTGAAGCTTTCTTT. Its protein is CASSQDEQATTEAFF.